This T cell receptor (beta chain) was found in a study of cytomegalovirus exposure and HLA in healthy donors. Study-wide points: Association of fewer than 20,000 TCR beta sequences with HLA alleles was found at 0.05 false discovery rate in a later analysis. Differences between HLA loci emerged in a later analysis of TCR association rates, with DRB1 most and HLA-C fewest.

Germline values: CDR1 LGHNT, CDR2 FRNRAP. V lost 3 bases and J 0 bases, leaving 10 bases between the germline ends. This CDR3 comprises 15 residues. Researchers ran the PCR with 60 Vbeta and 13 Jbeta primers. Methods used by the authors: In a later analysis, approximately 80 million unique TCR beta chains included roughly 11 million shared by two or more donors. Sequenced by immunoSEQ multiplex PCR; TCRdb stores in-frame clones only, minus some. Clone size and the V and J calls come from that table; the DNA yielded D and trimming. Here the sample spans roughly 100,000 clones, around 79% being singletons. As for this clone: The antigen remains undetermined.

Sequenced material: PBMCs. V gene TRBV12-5 combines with J gene TRBJ2-3, with D maybe TRBD1 (6 bases). The clonotype was recovered from a middle-aged woman in good health and CMV-seronegative. As DNA, the CDR3 is TGTGCTAGTGGTTTAGGGGGTCTTAGCACAGATACGCAGTATTTT. Protein product: CASGLGGLSTDTQYF. Full variable domain (missing parts from reference TRBV12-5 and TRBJ2-3): DARVTQTPRHKVTEMGQEVTMRCQPILGHNTVFWYRQTMMQGLELLAYFRNRAPLDDSGMPKDRFSAEMPDATLATLKIQPSEPRDSAVYFCASGLGGLSTDTQYFGPGTRLTVL.